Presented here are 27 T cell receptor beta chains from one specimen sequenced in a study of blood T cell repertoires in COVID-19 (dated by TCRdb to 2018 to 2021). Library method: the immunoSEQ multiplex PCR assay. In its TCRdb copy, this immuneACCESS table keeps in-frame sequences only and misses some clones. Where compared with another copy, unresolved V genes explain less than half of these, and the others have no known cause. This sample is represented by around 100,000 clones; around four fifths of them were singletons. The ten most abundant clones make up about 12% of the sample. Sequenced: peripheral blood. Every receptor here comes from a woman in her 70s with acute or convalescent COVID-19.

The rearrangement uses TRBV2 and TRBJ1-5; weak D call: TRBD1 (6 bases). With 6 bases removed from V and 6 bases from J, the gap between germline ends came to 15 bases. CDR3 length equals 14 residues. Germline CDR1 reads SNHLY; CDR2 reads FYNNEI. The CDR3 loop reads CASSAQGGGQPQHF. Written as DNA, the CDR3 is TGTGCCAGCAGCGCCCAGGGAGGGGGTCAGCCCCAGCATTTT.

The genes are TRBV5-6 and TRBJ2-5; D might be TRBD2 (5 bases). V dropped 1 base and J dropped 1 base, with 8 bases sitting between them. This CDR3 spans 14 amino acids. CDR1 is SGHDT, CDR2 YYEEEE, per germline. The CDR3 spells CASSLRGFQETQYF. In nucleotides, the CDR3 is TGTGCCAGCAGCTTGCGGGGATTCCAAGAGACCCAGTACTTC.

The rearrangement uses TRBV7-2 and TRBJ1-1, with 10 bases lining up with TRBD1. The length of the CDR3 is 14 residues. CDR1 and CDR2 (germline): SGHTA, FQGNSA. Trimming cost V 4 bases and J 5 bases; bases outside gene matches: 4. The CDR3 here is CASSSRQGATEAFF. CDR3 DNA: TGTGCCAGCAGCTCACGACAGGGGGCGACTGAAGCTTTCTTT.

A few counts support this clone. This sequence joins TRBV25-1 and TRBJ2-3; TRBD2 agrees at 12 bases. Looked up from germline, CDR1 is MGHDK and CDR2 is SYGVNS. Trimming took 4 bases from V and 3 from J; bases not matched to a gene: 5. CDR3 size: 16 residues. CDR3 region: CASSALGLAGTDTQYF. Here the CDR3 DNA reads TGTGCCAGCAGTGCCCTGGGACTAGCGGGTACAGATACGCAGTATTTT.

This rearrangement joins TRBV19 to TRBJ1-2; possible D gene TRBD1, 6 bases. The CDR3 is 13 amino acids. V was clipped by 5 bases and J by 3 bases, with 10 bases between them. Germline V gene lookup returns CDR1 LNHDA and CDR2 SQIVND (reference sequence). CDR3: CASSGGQYYGYTF. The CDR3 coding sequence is TGTGCCAGTAGTGGCGGACAGTACTATGGCTACACCTTC.

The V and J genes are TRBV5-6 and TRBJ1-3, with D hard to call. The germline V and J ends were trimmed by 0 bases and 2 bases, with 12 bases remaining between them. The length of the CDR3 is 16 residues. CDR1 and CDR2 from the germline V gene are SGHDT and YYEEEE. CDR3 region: CASSLGAGKPGNTIYF. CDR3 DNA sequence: TGTGCCAGCAGCTTGGGGGCGGGGAAACCTGGAAACACCATATATTTT.

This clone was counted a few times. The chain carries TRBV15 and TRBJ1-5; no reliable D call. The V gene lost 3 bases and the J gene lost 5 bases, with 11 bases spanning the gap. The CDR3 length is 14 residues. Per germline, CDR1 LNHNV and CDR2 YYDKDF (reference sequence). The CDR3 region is CATSRNLADQPQHF. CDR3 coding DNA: TGTGCCACCAGCAGGAATCTAGCGGATCAGCCCCAGCATTTT. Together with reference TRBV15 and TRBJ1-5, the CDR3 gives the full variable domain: DAMVIQNPRYQVTQFGKPVTLSCSQTLNHNVMYWYQQKSSQAPKLLFHYYDKDFNNEADTPDNFQSRRPNTSFCFLDIRSPGLGDTAMYLCATSRNLADQPQHFGDGTRLSIL.

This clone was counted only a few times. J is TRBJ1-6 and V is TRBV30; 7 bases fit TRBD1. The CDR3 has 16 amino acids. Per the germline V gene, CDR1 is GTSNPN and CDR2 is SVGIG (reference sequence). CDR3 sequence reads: CASTGVGGLGNSPLHF. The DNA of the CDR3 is TGTGCTTCCACTGGGGTAGGGGGCCTGGGGAATTCACCCCTCCACTTT.

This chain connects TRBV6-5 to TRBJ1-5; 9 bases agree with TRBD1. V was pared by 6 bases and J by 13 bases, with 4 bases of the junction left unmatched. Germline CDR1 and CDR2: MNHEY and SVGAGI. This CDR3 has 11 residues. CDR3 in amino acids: CASRLDRGQHF. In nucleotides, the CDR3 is TGTGCCAGCAGGCTGGACAGGGGACAGCATTTT.

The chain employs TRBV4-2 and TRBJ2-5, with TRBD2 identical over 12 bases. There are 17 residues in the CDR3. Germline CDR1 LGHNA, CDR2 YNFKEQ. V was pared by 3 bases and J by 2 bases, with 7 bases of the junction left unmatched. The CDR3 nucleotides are TGTGCCAGCAGCCAGAACGGACTAGCGGGGAATCAAGAGACCCAGTACTTC. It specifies CASSQNGLAGNQETQYF.

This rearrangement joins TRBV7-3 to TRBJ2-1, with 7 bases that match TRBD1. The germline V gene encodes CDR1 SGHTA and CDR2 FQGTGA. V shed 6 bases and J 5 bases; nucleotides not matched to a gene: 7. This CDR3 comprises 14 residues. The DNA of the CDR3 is TGTGCCAGCAGGCGAGACAGGGCAGACAATGAGCAGTTCTTC. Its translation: CASRRDRADNEQFF.

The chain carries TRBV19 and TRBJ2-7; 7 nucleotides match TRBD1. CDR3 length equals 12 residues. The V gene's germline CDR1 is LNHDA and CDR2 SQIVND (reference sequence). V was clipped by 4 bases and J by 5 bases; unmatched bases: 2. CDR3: CASSTQGDEQYF. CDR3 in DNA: TGTGCCAGTAGTACGCAGGGGGACGAGCAGTACTTC.

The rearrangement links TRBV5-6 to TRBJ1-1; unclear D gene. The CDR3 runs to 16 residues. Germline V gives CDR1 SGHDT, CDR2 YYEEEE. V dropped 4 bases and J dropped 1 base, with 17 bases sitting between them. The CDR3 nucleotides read TGTGCCAGCAGCCCCCGGAGGAGGCCAGAGAACACTGAAGCTTTCTTT. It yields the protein CASSPRRRPENTEAFF. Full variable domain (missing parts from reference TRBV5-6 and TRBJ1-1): DAGVTQSPTHLIKTRGQQVTLRCSPKSGHDTVSWYQQALGQGPQFIFQYYEEEERQRGNFPDRFSGHQFPNYSSELNVNALLLGDSALYLCASSPRRRPENTEAFFGQGTRLTVV.

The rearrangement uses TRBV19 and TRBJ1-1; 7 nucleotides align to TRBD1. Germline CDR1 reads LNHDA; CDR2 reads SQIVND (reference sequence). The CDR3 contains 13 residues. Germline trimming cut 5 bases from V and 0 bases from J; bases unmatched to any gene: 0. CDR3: CASSGTVNTEAFF. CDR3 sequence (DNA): TGTGCCAGTAGTGGGACAGTGAACACTGAAGCTTTCTTT.

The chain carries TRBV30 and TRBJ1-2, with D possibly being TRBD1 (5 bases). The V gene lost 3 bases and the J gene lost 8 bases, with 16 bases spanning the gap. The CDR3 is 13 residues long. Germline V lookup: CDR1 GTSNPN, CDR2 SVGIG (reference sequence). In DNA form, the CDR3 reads TGTGCCTGGAGGATGGGCAGGGATGGCGGCTACACCTTC. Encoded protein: CAWRMGRDGGYTF.

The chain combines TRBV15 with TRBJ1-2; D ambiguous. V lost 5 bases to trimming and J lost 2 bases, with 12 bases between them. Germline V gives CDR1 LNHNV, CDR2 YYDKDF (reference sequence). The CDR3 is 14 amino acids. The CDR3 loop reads CATSLSGTNYGYTF. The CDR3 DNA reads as TGTGCCACCAGCCTTTCAGGAACCAACTATGGCTACACCTTC. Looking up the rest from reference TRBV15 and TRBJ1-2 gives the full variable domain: DAMVIQNPRYQVTQFGKPVTLSCSQTLNHNVMYWYQQKSSQAPKLLFHYYDKDFNNEADTPDNFQSRRPNTSFCFLDIRSPGLGDTAMYLCATSLSGTNYGYTFGSGTRLTVV.

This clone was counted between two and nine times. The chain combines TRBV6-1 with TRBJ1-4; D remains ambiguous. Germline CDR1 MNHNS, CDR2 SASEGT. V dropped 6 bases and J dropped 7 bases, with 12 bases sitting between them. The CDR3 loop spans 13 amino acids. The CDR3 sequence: CASSGLIGEKLFF. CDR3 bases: TGTGCCAGCAGCGGACTAATAGGTGAAAAACTGTTTTTT.

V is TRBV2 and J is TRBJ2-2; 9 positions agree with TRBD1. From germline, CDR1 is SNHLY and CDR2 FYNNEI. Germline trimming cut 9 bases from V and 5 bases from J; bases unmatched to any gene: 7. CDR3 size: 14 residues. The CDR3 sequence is CARGGQGSTGELFF. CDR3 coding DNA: TGTGCCAGGGGGGGACAGGGATCGACCGGGGAGCTGTTTTTT. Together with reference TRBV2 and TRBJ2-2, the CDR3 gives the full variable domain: EPEVTQTPSHQVTQMGQEVILRCVPISNHLYFYWYRQILGQKVEFLVSFYNNEISEKSEIFDDQFSVERPDGSNFTLKIRSTKLEDSAMYFCARGGQGSTGELFFGEGSRLTVL.

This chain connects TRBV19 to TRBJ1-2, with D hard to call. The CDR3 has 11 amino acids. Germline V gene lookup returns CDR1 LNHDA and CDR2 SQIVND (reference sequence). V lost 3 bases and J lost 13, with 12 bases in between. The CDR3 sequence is CASSMTLGSTF. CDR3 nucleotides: TGTGCCAGTAGTATGACCCTTGGGAGCACCTTC.

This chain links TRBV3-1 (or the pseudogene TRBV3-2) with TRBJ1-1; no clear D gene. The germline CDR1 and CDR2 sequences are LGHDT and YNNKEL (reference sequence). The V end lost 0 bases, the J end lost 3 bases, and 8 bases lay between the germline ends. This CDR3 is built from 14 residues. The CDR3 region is CASSQDSGHTEAFF. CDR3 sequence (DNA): TGTGCCAGCAGCCAAGATAGCGGACACACTGAAGCTTTCTTT.

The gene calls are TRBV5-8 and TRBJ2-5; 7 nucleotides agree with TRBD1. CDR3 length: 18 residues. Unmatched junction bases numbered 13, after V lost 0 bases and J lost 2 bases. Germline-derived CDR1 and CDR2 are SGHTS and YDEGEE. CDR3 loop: CASSLEFLSGTAQETQYF. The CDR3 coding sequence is TGTGCCAGCAGCTTGGAATTCTTAAGTGGGACAGCTCAAGAGACCCAGTACTTC.

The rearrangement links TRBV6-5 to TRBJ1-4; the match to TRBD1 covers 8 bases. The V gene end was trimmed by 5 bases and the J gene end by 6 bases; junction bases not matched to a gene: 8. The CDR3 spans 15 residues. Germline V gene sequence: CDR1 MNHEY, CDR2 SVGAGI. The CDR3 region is CASSRIGTGYEKLFF. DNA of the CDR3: TGTGCCAGCAGTCGGATTGGGACAGGTTATGAAAAACTGTTTTTT.

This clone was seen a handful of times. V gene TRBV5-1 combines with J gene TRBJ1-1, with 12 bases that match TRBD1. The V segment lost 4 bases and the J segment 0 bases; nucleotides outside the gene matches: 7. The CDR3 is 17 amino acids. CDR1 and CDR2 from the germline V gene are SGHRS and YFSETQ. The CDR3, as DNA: TGCGCCAGCAGCCCGGGACAGGGGGCTCGGATGAACACTGAAGCTTTCTTT. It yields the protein CASSPGQGARMNTEAFF.

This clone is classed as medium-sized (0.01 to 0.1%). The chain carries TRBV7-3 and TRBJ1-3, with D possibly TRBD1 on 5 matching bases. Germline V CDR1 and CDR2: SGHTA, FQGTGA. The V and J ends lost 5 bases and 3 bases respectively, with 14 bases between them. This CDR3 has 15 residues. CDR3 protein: CASSQSGGYGNTIYF. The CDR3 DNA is TGTGCCAGCAGCCAATCCGGGGGGTATGGAAACACCATATATTTT.

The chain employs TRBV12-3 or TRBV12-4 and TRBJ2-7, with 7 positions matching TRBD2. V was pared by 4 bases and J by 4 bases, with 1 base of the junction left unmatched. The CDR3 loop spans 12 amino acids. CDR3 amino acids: CASSWEGYEQYV. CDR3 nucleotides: TGTGCCAGCAGTTGGGAGGGGTACGAGCAGTACGTC.

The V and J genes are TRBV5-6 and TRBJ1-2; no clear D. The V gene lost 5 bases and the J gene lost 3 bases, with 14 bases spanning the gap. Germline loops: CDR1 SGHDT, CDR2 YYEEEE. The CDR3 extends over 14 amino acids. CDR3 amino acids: CASSVEAKDYGYTF. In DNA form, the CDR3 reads TGTGCCAGCAGTGTGGAGGCTAAGGACTATGGCTACACCTTC.

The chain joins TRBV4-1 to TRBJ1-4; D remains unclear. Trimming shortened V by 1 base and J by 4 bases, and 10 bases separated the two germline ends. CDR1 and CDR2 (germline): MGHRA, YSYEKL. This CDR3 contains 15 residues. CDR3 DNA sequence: TGCGCCAGCAGCCAAGGTGGAGGCTTTAATGAAAAACTGTTTTTT. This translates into CASSQGGGFNEKLFF.